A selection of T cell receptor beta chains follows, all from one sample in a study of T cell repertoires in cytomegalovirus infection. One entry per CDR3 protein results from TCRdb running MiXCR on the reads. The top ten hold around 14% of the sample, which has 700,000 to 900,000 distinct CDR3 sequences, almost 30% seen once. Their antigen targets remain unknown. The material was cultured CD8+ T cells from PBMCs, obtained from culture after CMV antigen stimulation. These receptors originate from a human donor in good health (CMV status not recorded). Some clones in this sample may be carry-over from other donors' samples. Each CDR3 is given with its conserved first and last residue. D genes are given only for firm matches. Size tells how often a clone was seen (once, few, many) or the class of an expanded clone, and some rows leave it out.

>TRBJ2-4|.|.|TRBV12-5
TGTGCTAGTGGTCCCCCGGACTACTTAGCCAAAAACATTCAGTACTTC
CASGPPDYLAKNIQYF
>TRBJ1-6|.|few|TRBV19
TGTGCCAGTAGTATGGCCGGCGCAGGGATTGCCTTTAGCCCCTATTCACCCCTCCACTTT
CASSMAGAGIAFSPYSPLHF
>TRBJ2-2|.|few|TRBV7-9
TGTGCCAGCAGCGGTTTACGGGGCGGGGAGCTGTTTTTT
CASSGLRGGELFF
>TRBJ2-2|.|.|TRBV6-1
TGTGCCAGCTTCGGACGGAACCAGGCAAACGCCGGGGAGCTGTTTTTT
CASFGRNQANAGELFF
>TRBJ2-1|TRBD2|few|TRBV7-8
TGTGCCAGCCTCGGGGGGGGGGGATACAATGAGCAGTTCTTC
CASLGGGGYNEQFF
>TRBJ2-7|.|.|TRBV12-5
TGTGCTAGCGCCATGGACCCCGTATTCTACGAGCAGTACTTC
CASAMDPVFYEQYF
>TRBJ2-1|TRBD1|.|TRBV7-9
TGTGCCAGCAGCCACAGGGGCCTTAATGAGCAGTTCTTC
CASSHRGLNEQFF
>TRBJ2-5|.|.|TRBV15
TGTGCCACCAGCAGAGGGGGCAGGGAAGAGACCCAGTACTTC
CATSRGGREETQYF
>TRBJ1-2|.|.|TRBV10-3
TGTGCCATCAGTACAACAGACCCCGACGGGGGCTACACCTTC
CAISTTDPDGGYTF
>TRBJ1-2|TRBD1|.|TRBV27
TGTGCCAGCAGTTTATCTTGGGACAGGGGTAACTATGGCTACACCTTC
CASSLSWDRGNYGYTF
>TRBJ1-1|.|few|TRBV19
TGTGCCAGTAGTATACCGGCCTCGGGGGCTTTCTTT
CASSIPASGAFF
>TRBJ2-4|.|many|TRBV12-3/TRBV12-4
TGTGCCACAAAAGGGGTCTGGAGTACCAAAAACATTCAGTACTTC
CATKGVWSTKNIQYF
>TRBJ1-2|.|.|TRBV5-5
TGTGCCAGCAGCCCGGAGGACAGCCCGCTCGTTGGCTACACCTTC
CASSPEDSPLVGYTF
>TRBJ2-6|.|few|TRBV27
TGTGCCAGCAGTACAGGGGCCAACGTCCTGACTTTC
CASSTGANVLTF
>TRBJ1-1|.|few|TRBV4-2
TGTGCCAGCAGCCACGTGGGACCGACCAACACTGAAGCTTTCTTT
CASSHVGPTNTEAFF
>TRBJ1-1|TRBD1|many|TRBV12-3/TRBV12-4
TGTGCCAGCAATCCCCAGGGGGTGAGGACTGAAGCTTTCTTT
CASNPQGVRTEAFF
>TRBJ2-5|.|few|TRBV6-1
TGTGCCAGCAGTGAATGGGAAGGGATGAGTGTGACCCAGTACTTC
CASSEWEGMSVTQYF
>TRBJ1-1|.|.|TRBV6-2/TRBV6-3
TGTGCCAGCAGCTTTCCTTGGCGGAGGATGAACACTGAAGCTTTCTTT
CASSFPWRRMNTEAFF
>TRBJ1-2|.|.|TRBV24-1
TGTGCCACCAGGGGGGGCCTAAGGGATGGCTACACCTTC
CATRGGLRDGYTF
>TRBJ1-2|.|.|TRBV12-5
TGTGCTAGTGGTCCGCCGGGCCCCACCGTTAGAGATGGCTACACCTTC
CASGPPGPTVRDGYTF
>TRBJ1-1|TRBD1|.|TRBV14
TGTGCCAGCAGCCACATTCAGGGGGCGGACACTGAAGCTTTCTTT
CASSHIQGADTEAFF
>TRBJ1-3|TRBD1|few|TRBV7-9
TGTGCCAGCAGCTCCCCGGGACAGGGATACAACACCATATATTTT
CASSSPGQGYNTIYF
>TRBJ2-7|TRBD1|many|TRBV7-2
TGTGCCAGCAGACCCAGGGACAGGGAGGCCGAGCAGTACTTC
CASRPRDREAEQYF
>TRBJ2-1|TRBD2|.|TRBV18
TGTGCCAGCAATCGGGGGGGAACCTACAATGAGCAGTTCTTC
CASNRGGTYNEQFF
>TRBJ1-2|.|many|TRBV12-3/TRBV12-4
TGTGCCAGCAGTTTTTTCGAGGGAAGGGATGGCTACACCTTC
CASSFFEGRDGYTF
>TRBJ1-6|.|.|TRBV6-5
TGTGCCAGCAGCCTCCAGGGGACACTCGATTCACCCCTCCACTTT
CASSLQGTLDSPLHF
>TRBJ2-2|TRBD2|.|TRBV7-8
TGTGCCAGCAGCCCCCGGAGGGTAGCGGGGGGAAACACCGGGGAGCTGTTTTTT
CASSPRRVAGGNTGELFF
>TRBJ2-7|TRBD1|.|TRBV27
TGTGCCAGCAGTTTATCGGCGGGACAGGTCGTCTACGAGCAGTACTTC
CASSLSAGQVVYEQYF
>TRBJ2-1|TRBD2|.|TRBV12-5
TGTGCTAGTGGTTTGGTACTTTGGACCCCCGGACTAGCGGGGGGCCGAGGAGGTGGGAATGAGCAGTTCTTC
CASGLVLWTPGLAGGRGGGNEQFF
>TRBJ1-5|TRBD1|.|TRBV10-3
TGTGCCATCAGTGGACAGGGCCAGGTTGGCAATCAGCCCCAGCATTTT
CAISGQGQVGNQPQHF
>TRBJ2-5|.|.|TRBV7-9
TGTGCCAGCAGCTTAGGATTCGAAGCAAAGGCTTTCGGGGAGACCCAGTACTTC
CASSLGFEAKAFGETQYF
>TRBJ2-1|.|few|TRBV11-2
TGTGCCAGCAGCTTTCGGCCCTATGATCGTAGGAATGAGCAGTTCTTC
CASSFRPYDRRNEQFF
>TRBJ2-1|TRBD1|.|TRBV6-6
TGTGCCAGCAGTTATTTCGGGACAGGGGGCCACGATGAGCAGTTCTTC
CASSYFGTGGHDEQFF
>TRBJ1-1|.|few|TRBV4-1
TGCGCCAGCAGCCAACACGCGGAGGCGAACACTGAAGCTTTCTTT
CASSQHAEANTEAFF
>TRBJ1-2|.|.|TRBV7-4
TGTGTCAGCAAAGGCGGGACACCCGAAGGCTACACCTTC
CVSKGGTPEGYTF
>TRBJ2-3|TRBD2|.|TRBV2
TGTGCCAGCAGTTACAATAGCGGGTGGCAGTATTTT
CASSYNSGWQYF
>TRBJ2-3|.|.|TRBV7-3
TGTGCCAGCAGCATTTACAGGGACGGGGCAGATACGCAGTATTTT
CASSIYRDGADTQYF
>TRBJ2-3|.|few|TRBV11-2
TGTGCCAGCAGCCCGGGGGGTGGGACAGCCACAGATACGCAGTATTTT
CASSPGGGTATDTQYF
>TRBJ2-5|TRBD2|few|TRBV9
TGTGCCAGCAGCGTAGCGGGCGGGGGGACCCAGTACTTC
CASSVAGGGTQYF
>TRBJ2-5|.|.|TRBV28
TGTGCCAGCAGCCGACCCTGGCGGTCGAAAGAGACCCAGTACTTC
CASSRPWRSKETQYF
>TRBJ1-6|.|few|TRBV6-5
TGTGCCAGCAGTTACGGCGACCCTTCACCCCTCCACTTT
CASSYGDPSPLHF
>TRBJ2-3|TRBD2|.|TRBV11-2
TGTGCCAGCAGCGCCCCGACTAGCGTGGTGGATACGCAGTATTTT
CASSAPTSVVDTQYF
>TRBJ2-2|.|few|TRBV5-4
TGTGCCAGCAGCTTAAGCCGGGGGTTCACCGGGGAGCTGTTTTTT
CASSLSRGFTGELFF
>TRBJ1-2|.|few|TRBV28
TGTGCCAGCAGCCCACTTTGGGGGAGGGGCTACACCTTC
CASSPLWGRGYTF
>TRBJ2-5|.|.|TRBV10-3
TGTGCCATCAAGGAGACCATGGGAGAGACCCAGTACTTC
CAIKETMGETQYF
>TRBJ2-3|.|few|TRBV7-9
TGTGCCAGCAGCCTACCAGGTGCGCCAGCGGATACGCAGTATTTT
CASSLPGAPADTQYF